This TCR beta chain is drawn from a study of T cell clonality in common variable immunodeficiency. The CDR3 totals 17 residues. J gave up 1 base and V 10 bases, and 11 bases lay outside the gene matches. Germline V gene lookup returns CDR1 LNHDA and CDR2 SQIVND (reference sequence). This clone was detected only a few times. Its antigen is undetermined. The read ends 3 residues shy of where the CDR3 ends; the end is completed using the germline J gene. Assay: immunoSEQ multiplex PCR; the TCRdb copy retains only in-frame clones and omits some. The profile covers about 28,000 clones, none occurring a single time. General study points: Reportedly, TCR beta sequences from common variable immunodeficiency showed fewer deletions and N-nucleotide insertions.

The sequence derives from a human donor with common variable immunodeficiency. Sequencing input: peripheral blood mononuclear cells. The V gene is TRBV19, the J gene TRBJ2-1, with 12 bases fitting TRBD2. The CDR3 is CATSLAGGLNSYNEQFF. Incomplete CDR3 DNA: TGTGCCACCTCACTAGCGGGGGGTCTCAATTCCTACAATGAG.